The source of this T cell receptor beta chain is a study of T cells after somatic rescue of genetic block. In this sample, this clone turned up a few times. Germline values: CDR1 MGHDK, CDR2 SYGVNS. CDR3 length: 14 residues. V lost 5 bases, J lost 1 base, and 11 bases lay in between. Clones were sequenced by immunoSEQ multiplex PCR, and TCRdb holds only the in-frame ones, with some missing. In the table there are 88,000 or so clones, around 90% of which are singletons. The source of this sequence is a woman aged 18-35 years. Sequencing was performed on peripheral blood mononuclear cells (PBMCs). The V gene is TRBV25-1, the J gene TRBJ1-1; possible D gene TRBD1, 6 bases. The CDR3 nucleotides read TGTGCCAGCAGTAAACAGGGATGGAACACTGAAGCTTTCTTT. As protein: CASSKQGWNTEAFF.